This T cell receptor (beta chain) was recovered during a study of shared clonotypes between healthy human individuals. Across the study: Donor ages ranged 18 to 49 years: two women, a few men.

The material for each subset, its genomic DNA, was split evenly across several immunoSEQ plates. Sequencing used immunoSEQ multiplex PCR; TCRdb keeps in-frame clones, though not all of them. The sample shows about half a million clones, 79% of them seen only once. The V gene's germline CDR1 is SGHAT and CDR2 FQNNGV. The CDR3 contains 15 residues. Trimming pared 9 bases from V and 6 bases from J, leaving 20 bases between. The donor population consisted of healthy HIV-negative adults with no recent acute infections or vaccinations. Within Nashville, Tennessee resided all donors, each a Caucasian adult. This clone has at least ten counts.

The chain couples TRBV11-2 to TRBJ2-2; D not certain. This TCR was recovered from a woman aged 40 to 49 in good health. Some clones in this sample may be carry-over from other donors' samples. Specimen: PBMCs. The CDR3 spells CARLRPPVRAGELFF. The DNA for the CDR3 is TGTGCCAGACTTCGTCCTCCGGTTCGCGCCGGGGAGCTGTTTTTT.